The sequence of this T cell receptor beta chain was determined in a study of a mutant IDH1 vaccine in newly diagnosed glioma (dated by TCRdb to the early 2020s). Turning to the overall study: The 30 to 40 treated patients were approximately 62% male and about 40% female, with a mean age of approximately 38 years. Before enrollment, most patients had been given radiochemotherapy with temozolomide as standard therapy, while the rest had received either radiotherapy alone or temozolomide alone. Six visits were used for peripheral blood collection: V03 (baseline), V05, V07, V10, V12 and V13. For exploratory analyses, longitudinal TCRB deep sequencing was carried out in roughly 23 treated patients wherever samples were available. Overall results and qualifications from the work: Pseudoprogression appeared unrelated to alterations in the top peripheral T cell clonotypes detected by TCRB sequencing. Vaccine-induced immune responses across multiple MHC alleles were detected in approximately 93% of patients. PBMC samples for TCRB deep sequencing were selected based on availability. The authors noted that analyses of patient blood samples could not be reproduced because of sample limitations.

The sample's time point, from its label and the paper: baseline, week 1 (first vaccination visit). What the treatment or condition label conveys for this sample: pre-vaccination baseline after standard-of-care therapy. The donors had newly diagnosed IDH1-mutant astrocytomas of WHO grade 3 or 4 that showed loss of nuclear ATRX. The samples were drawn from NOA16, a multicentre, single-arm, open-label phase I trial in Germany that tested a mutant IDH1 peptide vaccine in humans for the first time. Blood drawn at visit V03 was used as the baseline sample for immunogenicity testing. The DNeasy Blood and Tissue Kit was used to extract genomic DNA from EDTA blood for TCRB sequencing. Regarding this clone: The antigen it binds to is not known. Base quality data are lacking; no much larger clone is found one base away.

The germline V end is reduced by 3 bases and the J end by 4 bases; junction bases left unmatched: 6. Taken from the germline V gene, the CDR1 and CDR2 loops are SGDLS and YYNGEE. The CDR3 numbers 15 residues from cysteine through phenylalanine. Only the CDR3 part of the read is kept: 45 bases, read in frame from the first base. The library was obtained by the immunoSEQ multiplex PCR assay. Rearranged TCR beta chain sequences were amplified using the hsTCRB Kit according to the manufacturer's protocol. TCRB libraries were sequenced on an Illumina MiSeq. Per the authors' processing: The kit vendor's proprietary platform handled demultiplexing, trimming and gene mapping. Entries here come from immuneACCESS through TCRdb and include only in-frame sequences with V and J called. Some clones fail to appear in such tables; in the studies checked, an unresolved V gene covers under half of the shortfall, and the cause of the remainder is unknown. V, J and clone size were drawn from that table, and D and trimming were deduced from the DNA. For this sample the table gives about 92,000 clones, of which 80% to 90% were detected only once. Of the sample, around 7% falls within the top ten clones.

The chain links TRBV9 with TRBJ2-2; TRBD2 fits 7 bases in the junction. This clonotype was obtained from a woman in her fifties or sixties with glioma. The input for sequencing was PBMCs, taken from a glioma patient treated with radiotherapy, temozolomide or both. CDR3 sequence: CASSAGGMATGELFF. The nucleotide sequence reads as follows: TGTGCCAGCAGCGCCGGGGGGATGGCCACCGGGGAGCTGTTTTTT.